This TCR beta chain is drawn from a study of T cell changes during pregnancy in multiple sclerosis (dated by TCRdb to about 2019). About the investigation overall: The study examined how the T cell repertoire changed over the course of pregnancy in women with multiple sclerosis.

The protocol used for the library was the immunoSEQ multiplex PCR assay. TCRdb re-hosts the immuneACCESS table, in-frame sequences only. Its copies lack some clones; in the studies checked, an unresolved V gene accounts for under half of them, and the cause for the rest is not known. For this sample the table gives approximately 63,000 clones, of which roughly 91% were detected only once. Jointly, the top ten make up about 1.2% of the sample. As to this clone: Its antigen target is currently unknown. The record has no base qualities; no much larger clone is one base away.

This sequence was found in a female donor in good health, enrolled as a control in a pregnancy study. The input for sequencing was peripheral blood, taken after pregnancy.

The encoded CDR3 is CASGLRAGVGTEAFF. The DNA sequence is as follows: TGTGCTAGTGGTTTGCGGGCAGGGGTGGGGACTGAAGCTTTCTTT. Here the chain combines TRBV12-5 and TRBJ1-1; TRBD1 is possibly the D segment (6 matching bases). The junction shows trimming of 2 bases on V and 5 bases on J, plus 15 bases between the germline ends. The CDR3 measures 15 amino acids from cysteine to phenylalanine. Of all the DNA, just the CDR3 is kept, 45 bases in frame from base 1. The germline V gene supplies CDR1 LGHNT and CDR2 FRNRAP. With the portions outside the CDR3 filled from the reference TRBV12-5 and TRBJ1-1 genes, the complete variable region becomes DARVTQTPRHKVTEMGQEVTMRCQPILGHNTVFWYRQTMMQGLELLAYFRNRAPLDDSGMPKDRFSAEMPDATLATLKIQPSEPRDSAVYFCASGLRAGVGTEAFFGQGTRLTVV.